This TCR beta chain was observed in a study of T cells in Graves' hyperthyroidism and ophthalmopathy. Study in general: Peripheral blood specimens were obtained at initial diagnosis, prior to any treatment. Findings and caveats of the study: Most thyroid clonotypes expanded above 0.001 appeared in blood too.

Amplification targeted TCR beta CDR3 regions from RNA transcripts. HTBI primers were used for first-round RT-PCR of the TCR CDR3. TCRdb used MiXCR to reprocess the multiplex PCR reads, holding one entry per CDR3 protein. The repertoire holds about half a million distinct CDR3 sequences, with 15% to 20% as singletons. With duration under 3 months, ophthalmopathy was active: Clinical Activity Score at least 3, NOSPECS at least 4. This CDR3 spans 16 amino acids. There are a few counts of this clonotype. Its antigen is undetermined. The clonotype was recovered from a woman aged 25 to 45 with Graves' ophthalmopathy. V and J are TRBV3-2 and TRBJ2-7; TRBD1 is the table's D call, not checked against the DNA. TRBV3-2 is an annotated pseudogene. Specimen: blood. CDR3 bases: TGTGCCAGCAGCCAAGCGGGGGACAGGGGGCGCGGCGAGCAGTACTTC. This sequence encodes CASSQAGDRGRGEQYF.